Sequencing of this T cell receptor beta chain was carried out in a study of type 1 regulatory T cells. Overall study context: An in vitro protocol generated T-allo10, a Tr1-enriched, alloantigen-specific CD4 T cell product.

Trimming left V 4 bases short and J 5 bases short, with 7 bases between. This CDR3 comprises 12 residues. Germline CDR1 and CDR2: KGHDR and SFDVKD. Concerning this clonotype itself: As yet, its antigen is unknown.

TCRdb ran MiXCR on the reads and lists one entry per CDR3 protein. The table records tens of thousands of distinct CDR3 sequences, about a fifth of them present only once. Study-wide results and caveats: Compared with non-type 1 regulatory T cells, type 1 regulatory T cells showed a more restricted TCR repertoire.

The chain links TRBV24-1 to TRBJ2-5; no clear D. The receptor's source is a human donor in good health. The sample consisted of cultured type 1 regulatory T (Tr1) cells, either the whole culture or a sorted fraction (not recorded which). In DNA form, the CDR3 reads TGTGCCACCAGTGACTTCAGGGAGACCCAGTACTTC. Translating it yields CATSDFRETQYF.